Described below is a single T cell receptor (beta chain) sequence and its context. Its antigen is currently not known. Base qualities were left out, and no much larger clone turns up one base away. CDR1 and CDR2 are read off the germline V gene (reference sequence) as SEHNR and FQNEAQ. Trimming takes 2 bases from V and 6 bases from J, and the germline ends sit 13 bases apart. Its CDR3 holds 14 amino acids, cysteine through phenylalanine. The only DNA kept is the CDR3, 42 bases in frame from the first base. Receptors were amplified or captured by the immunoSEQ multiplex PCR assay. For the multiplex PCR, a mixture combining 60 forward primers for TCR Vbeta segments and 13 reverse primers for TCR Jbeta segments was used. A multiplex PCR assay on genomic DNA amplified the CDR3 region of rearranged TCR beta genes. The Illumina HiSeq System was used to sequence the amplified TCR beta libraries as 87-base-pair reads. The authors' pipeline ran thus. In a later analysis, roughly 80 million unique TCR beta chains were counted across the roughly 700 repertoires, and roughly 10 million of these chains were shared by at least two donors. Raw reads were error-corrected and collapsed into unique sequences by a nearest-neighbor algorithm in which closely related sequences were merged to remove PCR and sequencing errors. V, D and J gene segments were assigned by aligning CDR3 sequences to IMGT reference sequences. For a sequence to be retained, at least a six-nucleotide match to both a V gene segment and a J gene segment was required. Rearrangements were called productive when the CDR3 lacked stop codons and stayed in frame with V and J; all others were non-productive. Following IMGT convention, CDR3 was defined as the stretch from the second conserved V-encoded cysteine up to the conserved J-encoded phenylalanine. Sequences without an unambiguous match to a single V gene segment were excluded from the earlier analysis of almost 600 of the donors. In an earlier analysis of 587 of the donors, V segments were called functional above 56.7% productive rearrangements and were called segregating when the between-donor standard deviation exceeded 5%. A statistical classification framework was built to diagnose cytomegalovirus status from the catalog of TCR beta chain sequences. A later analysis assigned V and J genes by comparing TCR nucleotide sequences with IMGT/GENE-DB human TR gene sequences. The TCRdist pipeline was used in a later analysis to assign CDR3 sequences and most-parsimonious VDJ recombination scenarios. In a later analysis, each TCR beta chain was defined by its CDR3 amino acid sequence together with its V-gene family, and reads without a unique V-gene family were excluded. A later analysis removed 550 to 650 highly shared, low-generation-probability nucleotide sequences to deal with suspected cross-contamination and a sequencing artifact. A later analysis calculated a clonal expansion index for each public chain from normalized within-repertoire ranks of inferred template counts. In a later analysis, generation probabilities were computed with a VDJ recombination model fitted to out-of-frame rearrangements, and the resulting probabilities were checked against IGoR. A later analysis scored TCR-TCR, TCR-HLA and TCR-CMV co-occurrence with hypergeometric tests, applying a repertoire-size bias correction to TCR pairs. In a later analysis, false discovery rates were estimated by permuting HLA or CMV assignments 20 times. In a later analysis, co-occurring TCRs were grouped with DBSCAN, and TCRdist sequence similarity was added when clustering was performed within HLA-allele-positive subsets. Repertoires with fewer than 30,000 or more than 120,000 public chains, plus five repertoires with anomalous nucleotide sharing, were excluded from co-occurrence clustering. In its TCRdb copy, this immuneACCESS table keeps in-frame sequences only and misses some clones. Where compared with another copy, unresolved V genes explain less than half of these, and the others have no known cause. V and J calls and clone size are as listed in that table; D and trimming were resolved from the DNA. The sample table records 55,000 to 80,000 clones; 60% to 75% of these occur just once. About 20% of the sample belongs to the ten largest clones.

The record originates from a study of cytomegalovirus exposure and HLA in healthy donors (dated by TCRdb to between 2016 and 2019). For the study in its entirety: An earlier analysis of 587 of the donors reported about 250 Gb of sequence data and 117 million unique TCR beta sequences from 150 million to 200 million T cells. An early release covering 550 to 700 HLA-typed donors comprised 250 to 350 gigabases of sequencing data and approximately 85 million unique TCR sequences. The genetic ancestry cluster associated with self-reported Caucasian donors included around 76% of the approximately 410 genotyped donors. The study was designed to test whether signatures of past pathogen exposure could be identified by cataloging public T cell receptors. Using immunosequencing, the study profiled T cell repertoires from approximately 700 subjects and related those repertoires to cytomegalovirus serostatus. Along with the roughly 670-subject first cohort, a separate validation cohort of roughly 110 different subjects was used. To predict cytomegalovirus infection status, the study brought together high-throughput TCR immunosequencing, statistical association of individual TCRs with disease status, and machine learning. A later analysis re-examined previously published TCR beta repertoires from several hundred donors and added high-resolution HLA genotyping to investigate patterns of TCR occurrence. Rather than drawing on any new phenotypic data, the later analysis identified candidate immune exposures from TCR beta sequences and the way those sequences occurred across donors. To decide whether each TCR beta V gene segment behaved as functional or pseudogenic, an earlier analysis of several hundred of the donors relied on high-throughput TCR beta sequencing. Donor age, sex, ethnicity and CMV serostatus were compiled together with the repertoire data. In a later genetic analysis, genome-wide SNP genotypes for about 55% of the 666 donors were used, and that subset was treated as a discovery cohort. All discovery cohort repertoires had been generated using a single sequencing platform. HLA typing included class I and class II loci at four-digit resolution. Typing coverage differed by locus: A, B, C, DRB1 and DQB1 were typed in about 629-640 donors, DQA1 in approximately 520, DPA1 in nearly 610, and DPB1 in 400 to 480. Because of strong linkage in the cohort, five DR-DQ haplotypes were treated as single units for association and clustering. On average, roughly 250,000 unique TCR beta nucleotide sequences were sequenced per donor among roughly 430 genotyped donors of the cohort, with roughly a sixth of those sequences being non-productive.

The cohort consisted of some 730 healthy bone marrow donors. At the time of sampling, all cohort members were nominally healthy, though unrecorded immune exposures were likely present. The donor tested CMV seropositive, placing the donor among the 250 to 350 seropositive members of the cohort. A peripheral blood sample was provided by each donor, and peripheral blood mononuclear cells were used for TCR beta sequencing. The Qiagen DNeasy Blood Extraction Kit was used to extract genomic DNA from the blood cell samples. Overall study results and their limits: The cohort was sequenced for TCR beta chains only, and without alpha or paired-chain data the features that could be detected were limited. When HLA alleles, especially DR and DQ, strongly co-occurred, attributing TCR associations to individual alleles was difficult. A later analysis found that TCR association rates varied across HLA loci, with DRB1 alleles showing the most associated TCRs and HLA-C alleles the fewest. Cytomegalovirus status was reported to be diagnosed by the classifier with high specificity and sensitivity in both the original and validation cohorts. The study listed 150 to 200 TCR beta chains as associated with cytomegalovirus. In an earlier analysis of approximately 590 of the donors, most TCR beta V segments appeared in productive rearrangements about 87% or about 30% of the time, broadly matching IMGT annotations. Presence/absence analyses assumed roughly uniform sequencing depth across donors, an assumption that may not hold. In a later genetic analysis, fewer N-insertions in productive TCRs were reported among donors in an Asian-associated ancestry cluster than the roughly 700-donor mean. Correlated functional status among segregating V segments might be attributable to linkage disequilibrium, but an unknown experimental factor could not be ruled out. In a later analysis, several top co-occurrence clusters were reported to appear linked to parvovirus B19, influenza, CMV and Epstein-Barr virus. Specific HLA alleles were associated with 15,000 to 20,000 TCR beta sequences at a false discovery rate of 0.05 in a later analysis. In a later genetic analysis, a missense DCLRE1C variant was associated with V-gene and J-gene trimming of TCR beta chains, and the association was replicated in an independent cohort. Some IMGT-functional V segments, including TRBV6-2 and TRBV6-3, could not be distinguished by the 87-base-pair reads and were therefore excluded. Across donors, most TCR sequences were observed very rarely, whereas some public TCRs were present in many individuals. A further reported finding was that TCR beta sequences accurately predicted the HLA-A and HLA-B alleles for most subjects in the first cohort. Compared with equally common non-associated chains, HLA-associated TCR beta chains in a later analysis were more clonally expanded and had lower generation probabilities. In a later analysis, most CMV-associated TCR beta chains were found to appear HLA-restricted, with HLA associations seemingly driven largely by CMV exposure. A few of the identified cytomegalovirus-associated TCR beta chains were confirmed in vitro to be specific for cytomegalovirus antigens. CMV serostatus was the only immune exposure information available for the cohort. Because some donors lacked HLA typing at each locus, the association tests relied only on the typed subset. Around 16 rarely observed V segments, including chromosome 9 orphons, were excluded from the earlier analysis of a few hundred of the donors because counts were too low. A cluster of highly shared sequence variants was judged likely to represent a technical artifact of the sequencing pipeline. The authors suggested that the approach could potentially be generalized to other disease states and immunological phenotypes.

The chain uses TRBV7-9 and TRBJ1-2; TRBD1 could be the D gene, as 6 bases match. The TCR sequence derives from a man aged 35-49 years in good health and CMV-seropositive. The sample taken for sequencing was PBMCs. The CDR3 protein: CASSLSQGQDGYTF. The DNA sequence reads TGTGCCAGCAGCTTATCTCAGGGGCAGGATGGCTACACCTTC.